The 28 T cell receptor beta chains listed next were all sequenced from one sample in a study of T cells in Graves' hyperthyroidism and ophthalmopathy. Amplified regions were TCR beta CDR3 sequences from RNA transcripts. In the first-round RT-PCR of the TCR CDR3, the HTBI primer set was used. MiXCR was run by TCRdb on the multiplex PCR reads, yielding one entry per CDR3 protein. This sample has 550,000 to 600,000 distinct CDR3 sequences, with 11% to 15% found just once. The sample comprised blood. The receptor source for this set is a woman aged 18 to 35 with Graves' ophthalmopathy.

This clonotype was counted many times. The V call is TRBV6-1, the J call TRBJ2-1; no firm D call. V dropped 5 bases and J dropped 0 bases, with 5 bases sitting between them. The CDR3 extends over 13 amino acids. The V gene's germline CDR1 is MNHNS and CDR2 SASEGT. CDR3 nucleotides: TGTGCCAGCAGTATAAACTCCTACAATGAGCAGTTCTTC. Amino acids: CASSINSYNEQFF.

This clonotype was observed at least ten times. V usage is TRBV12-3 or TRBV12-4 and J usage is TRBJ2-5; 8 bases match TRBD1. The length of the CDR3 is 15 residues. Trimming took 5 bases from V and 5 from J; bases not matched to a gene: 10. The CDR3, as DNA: TGTGCCAGCAGTCCGTTGGGACAGGTCGGGGAGACCCAGTACTTC. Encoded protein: CASSPLGQVGETQYF.

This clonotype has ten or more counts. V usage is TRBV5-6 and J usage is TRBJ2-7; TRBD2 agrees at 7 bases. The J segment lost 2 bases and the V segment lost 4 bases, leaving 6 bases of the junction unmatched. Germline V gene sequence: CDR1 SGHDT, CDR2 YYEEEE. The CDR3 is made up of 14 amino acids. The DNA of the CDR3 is TGTGCCAGCAGCATCTCTCTAGCGGCCTACGAGCAGTACTTC. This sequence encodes CASSISLAAYEQYF.

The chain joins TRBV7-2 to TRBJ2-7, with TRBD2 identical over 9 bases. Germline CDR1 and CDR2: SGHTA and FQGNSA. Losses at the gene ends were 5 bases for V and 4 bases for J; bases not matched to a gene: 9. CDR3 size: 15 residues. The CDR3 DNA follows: TGTGCCAGCAGCCCCTGGGCGGGAGGGCCGTACGAGCAGTACTTC. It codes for CASSPWAGGPYEQYF.

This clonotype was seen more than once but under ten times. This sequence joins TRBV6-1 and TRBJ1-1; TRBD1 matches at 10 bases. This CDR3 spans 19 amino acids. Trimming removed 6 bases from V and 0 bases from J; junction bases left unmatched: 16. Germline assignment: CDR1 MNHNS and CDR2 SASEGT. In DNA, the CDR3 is TGTGCCAGCAGCCCCCACTATTCAACCGGGACAGGGGTGAACACTGAAGCTTTCTTT. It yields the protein CASSPHYSTGTGVNTEAFF.

The CDR3 sequence: CAIAADASNQPQHF. The DNA of the CDR3 is TGTGCCATTGCCGCGGACGCCAGCAATCAGCCCCAGCATTTT. This chain uses TRBV10-3 with TRBJ1-5; D gene uncertain. Germline CDR1 is ENHRY and CDR2 is SYGVKD. This CDR3 comprises 14 residues. The V and J ends lost 9 bases and 1 base respectively, with 13 bases between them.

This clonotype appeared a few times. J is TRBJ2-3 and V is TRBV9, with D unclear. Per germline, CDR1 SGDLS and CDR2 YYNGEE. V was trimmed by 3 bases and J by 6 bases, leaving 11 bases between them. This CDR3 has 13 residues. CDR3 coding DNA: TGTGCCAGCAGCGGGGGTGCGCCGGATACGCAGTATTTT. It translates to CASSGGAPDTQYF.

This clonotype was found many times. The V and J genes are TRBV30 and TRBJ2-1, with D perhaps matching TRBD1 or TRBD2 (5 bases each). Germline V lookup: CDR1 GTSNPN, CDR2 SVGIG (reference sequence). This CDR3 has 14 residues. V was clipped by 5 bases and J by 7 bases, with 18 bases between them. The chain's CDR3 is CAWLRVGVGNEQFF. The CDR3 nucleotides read TGTGCCTGGTTACGTGTGGGGGTGGGAAATGAGCAGTTCTTC. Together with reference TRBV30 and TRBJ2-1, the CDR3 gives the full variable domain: SQTIHQWPATLVQPVGSPLSLECTVEGTSNPNLYWYRQAAGRGLQLLFYSVGIGQISSEVPQNLSASRPQDRQFILSSKKLLLSDSGFYLCAWLRVGVGNEQFFGPGTRLTVL.

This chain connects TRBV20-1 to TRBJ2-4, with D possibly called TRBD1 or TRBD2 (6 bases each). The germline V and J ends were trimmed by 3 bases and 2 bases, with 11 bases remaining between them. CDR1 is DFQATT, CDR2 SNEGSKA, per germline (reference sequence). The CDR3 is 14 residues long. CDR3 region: CSASRGASKNIQYF. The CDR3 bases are TGCAGTGCTAGTAGGGGGGCTTCCAAAAACATTCAGTACTTC.

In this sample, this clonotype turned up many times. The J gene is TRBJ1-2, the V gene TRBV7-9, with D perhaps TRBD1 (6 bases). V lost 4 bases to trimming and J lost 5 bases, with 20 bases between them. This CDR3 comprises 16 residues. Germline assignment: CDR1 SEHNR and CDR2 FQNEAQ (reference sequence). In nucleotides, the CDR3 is TGTGCCAGCAGCTCCTCGCCAGGGGAGATAGGATATGGCTACACCTTC. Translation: CASSSSPGEIGYGYTF.

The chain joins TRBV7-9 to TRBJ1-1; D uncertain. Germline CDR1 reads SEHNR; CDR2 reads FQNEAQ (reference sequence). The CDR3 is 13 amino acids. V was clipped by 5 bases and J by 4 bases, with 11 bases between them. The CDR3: CASSPSSPTEAFF. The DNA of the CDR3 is TGTGCCAGCAGCCCTTCTTCCCCCACTGAAGCTTTCTTT.

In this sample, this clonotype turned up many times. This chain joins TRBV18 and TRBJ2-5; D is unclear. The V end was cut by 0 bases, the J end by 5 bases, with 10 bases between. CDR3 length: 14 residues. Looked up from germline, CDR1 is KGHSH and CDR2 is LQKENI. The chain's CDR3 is CASSPPGTSETQYF. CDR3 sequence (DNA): TGTGCCAGCTCACCACCGGGCACTTCCGAGACCCAGTACTTC. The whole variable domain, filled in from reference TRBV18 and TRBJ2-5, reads NAGVMQNPRHLVRRRGQEARLRCSPMKGHSHVYWYRQLPEEGLKFMVYLQKENIIDESGMPKERFSAEFPKEGPSILRIQQVVRGDSAAYFCASSPPGTSETQYFGPGTRLLVL.

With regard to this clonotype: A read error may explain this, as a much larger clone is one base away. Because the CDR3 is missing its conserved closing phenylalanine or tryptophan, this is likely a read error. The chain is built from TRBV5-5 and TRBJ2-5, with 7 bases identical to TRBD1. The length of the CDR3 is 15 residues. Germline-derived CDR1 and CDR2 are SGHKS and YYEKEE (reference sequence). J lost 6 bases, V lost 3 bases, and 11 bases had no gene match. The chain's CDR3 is CASSSGTETRKTQYL. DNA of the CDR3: TGTGCCAGCAGCTCCGGGACAGAGACAAGAAAGACCCAGTACCTC.

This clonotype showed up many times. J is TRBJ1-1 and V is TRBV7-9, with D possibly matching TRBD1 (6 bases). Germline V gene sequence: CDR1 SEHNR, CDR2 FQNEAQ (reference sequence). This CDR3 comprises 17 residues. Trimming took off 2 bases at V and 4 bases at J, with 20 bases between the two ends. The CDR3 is CASSLSRWGAQSTEAFF. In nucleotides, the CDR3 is TGTGCCAGCAGCTTATCCCGCTGGGGGGCGCAGAGCACTGAAGCTTTCTTT.

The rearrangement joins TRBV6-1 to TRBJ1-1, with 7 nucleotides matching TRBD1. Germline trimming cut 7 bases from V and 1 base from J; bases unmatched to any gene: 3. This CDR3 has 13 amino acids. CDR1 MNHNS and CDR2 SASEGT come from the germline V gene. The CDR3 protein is CASNHRGNTEAFF. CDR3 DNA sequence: TGTGCCAGCAACCACAGGGGGAACACTGAAGCTTTCTTT.

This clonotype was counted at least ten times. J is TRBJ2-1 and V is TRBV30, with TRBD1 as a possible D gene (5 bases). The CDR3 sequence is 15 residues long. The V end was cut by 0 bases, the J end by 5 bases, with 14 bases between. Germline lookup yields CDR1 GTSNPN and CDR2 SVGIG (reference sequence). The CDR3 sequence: CAWSVDSMGHNEQFF. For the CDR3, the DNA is TGTGCCTGGAGTGTAGACAGTATGGGTCACAATGAGCAGTTCTTC. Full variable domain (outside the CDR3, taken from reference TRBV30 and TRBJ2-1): SQTIHQWPATLVQPVGSPLSLECTVEGTSNPNLYWYRQAAGRGLQLLFYSVGIGQISSEVPQNLSASRPQDRQFILSSKKLLLSDSGFYLCAWSVDSMGHNEQFFGPGTRLTVL.

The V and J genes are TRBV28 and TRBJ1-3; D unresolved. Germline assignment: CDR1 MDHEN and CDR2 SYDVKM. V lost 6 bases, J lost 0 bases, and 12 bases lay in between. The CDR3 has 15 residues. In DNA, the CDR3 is TGTGCCAGCAGCCCTGCTGGACGCTCTGGAAACACCATATATTTT. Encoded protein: CASSPAGRSGNTIYF.

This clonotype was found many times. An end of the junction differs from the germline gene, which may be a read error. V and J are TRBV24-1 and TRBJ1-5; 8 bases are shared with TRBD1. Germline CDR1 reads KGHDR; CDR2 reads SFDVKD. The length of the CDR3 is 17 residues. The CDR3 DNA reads TGTGCCACCAGTGACCCCGGACAGGGAGGGGGCAATCAGCCCCAGCAATTT. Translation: CATSDPGQGGGNQPQQF.

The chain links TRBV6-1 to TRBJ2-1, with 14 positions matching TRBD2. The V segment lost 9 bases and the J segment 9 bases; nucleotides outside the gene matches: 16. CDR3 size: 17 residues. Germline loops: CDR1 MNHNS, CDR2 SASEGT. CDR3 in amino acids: CASIARLAGGPLSEQFF. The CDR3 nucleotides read TGTGCCAGTATCGCGAGACTAGCGGGAGGGCCTTTGTCTGAGCAGTTCTTC.

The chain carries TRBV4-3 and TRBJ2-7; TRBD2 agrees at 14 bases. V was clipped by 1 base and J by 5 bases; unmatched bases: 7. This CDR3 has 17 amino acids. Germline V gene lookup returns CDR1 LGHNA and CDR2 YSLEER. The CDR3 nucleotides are TGCGCCAGCAGCCAAGGACTAGCGGGAGGGCAAGGTAACGAGCAGTACTTC. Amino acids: CASSQGLAGGQGNEQYF.

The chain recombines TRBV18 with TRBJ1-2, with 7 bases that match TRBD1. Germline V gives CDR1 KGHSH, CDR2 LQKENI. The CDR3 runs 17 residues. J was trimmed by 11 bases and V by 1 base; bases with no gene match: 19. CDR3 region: CASSPQDRVAEKIGYTF. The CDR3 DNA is TGTGCCAGCTCACCACAAGACAGGGTAGCGGAAAAGATTGGTTACACCTTC.

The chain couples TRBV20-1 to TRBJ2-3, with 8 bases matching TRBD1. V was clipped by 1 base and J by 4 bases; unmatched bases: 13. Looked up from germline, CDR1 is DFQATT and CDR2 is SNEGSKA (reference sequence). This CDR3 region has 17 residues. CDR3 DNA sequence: TGCAGTGCTAGAGGCGCCGGAAGCAGGGGGCTAGCAGATACGCAGTATTTT. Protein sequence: CSARGAGSRGLADTQYF.

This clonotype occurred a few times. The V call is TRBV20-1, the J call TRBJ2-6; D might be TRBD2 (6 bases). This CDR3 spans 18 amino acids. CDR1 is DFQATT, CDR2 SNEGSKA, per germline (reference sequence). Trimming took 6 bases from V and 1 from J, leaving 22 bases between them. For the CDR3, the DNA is TGCAGTGCGGCTCCTGGGACTCCAGTACTATCTGGGGCCAACGTCCTGACTTTC. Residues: CSAAPGTPVLSGANVLTF.

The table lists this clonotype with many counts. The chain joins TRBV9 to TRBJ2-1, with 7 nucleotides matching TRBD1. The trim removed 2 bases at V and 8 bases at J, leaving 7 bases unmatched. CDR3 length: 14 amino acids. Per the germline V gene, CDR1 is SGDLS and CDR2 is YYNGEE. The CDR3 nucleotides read TGTGCCAGCAGCGTTAATAACAGGGGAGATGAGCAGTTCTTC. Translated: CASSVNNRGDEQFF.

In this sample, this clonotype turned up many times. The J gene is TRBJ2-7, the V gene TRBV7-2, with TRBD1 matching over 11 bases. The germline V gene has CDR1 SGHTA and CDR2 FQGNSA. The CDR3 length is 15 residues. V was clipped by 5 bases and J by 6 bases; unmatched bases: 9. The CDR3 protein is CASSPRAGTGGEQYF. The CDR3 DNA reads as TGTGCCAGCAGCCCCCGGGCCGGGACAGGGGGCGAGCAGTACTTC.

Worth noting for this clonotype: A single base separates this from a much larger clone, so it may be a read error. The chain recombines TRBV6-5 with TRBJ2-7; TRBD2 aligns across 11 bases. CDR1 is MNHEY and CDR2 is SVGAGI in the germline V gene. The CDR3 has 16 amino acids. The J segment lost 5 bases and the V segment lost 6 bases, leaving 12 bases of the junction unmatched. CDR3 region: CASRDSPALAGDEQYF. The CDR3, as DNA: TGTGCCAGCAGGGACTCCCCGGCACTAGCGGGAGACGAGCAGTACTTC.

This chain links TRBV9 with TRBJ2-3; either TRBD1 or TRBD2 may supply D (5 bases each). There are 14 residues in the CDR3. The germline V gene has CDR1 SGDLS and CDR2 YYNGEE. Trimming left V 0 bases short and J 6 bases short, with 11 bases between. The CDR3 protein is CASSVVSGTDTQYF. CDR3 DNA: TGTGCCAGCAGCGTAGTAAGTGGGACGGATACGCAGTATTTT.

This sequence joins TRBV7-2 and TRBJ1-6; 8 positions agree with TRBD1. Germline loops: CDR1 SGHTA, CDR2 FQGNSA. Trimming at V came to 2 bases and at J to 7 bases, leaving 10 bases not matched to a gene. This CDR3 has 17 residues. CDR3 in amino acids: CASSLRGQGLWNSPLHF. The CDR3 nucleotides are TGTGCCAGCAGCTTAAGAGGACAGGGTCTTTGGAATTCACCCCTCCACTTT.